This T cell receptor (beta chain) originates from a study of T cells in Graves' hyperthyroidism and ophthalmopathy. The CDR3 length is 16 residues. V shed 0 bases and J 4 bases; nucleotides not matched to a gene: 9. Germline CDR1 and CDR2: LGHDT and YNNKEL (reference sequence). General observations from the study: Blood held most thyroid clonotypes expanded above 0.001 frequency.

The source material, RNA transcripts, was used to amplify TCR beta CDR3 regions. During a first-round RT-PCR of the TCR CDR3, the HTBI primer set was used. TCRdb recomputed calls from the multiplex PCR reads with MiXCR, one row per CDR3 protein. The table records hundreds of thousands of distinct CDR3 sequences, around 15% of them present only once. A few counts support this clonotype. Its antigen is currently unknown. The sequence came from a woman younger than 30 with Graves' hyperthyroidism. The sequencing sample was made of blood. The V call is TRBV3-1, the J call TRBJ2-7, with 7 bases fitting TRBD2. The CDR3 coding sequence is TGTGCCAGCAGCCAAGATATCGAATGGACTAGTTACGAGCAGTACTTC. Residues: CASSQDIEWTSYEQYF.